The rows below give T cell receptor beta chains drawn from one sample of a study of cytomegalovirus exposure and HLA in healthy donors. Sequencing was performed with immunoSEQ multiplex PCR; in TCRdb, only in-frame clones are kept and a portion is missing. Altogether about 87,000 clones are present, 70% to 85% being singletons, with the ten largest covering around 20%. The sample consisted of PBMCs. The source is a man aged 25-45 years in good health and CMV-seropositive. Both conserved end residues are part of each CDR3. D genes are given only for firm matches. Size tells how often a clone was seen (once, few, many) or the class of an expanded clone, and some rows leave it out.

j_call d_call v_call clone_size cdr3_nt cdr3_aa
TRBJ1-4 TRBD1 TRBV6-5 . TGTGCCAGCCGGGCAGGGGGCTTTGAAAAACTGTTTTTT CASRAGGFEKLFF
TRBJ2-1 TRBD2 TRBV9 . TGTGCCAGCAGCGAGGGGATATCGAGCGGGAGTAGAAATGAGCAGTTCTTC CASSEGISSGSRNEQFF
TRBJ1-5 . TRBV19 . TGTGCCAGTATGGGGGGGCAGAGCAATCAGCCCCAGCATTTT CASMGGQSNQPQHF
TRBJ1-6 . TRBV7-9 . TGTGCCAGCAGCTTTGGCCAGGGGAGCTCCTATAATTCACCCCTCCACTTT CASSFGQGSSYNSPLHF
TRBJ1-2 . TRBV7-2 few TGTGCCAGCAGCTTAGTCCTTCAGGGAGGCGGGGACTATGGCTACACCTTC CASSLVLQGGGDYGYTF
TRBJ2-7 . TRBV14 . TGTGCCAGCAGCCAAGGCTCTGGGGACTTCGGATACGAGCAGTACTTC CASSQGSGDFGYEQYF
TRBJ2-3 . TRBV15 . TGTGCCACCAGCAGAGTCGGGGGCACAGATACGCAGTATTTT CATSRVGGTDTQYF
TRBJ1-1 TRBD1 TRBV5-6 few TGTGCCAGCAGCTCAGACAGGGGGTATAACACTGAAGCTTTCTTT CASSSDRGYNTEAFF
TRBJ2-6 . TRBV4-2 . TGTGCCAGCAGCGCTAGGGACACCAACTCTGGGGCCAACGTCCTGACTTTC CASSARDTNSGANVLTF
TRBJ1-1 . TRBV9 few TGTGCCAGCAGCGTAGGTAAAGGGGTTCTTCAATCTCAAATGAACACTGAAGCTTTCTTT CASSVGKGVLQSQMNTEAFF
TRBJ1-5 . TRBV4-3 . TGCGCCAGCAGCCAAGAGATAAGGGGAAATCAGCCCCAGCATTTT CASSQEIRGNQPQHF
TRBJ2-7 TRBD2 TRBV14 . TGTGCCAGCAGCCTACGCTCAATGACTAGCGGAACCTACGAGCAGTACTTC CASSLRSMTSGTYEQYF
TRBJ1-3 . TRBV30 . TGTGCCTGGGACAGCTCTGGAAACACCATATATTTT CAWDSSGNTIYF
TRBJ2-1 . TRBV2 . TGTGCCAGCAGTGTTCAGGGGAATGAGCAGTTCTTC CASSVQGNEQFF
TRBJ2-7 . TRBV28 . TGTGCCAGCAGTTTTGGGCCCTCCTACGAGCAGTACTTC CASSFGPSYEQYF
TRBJ1-2 TRBD1 TRBV5-1 few TGCGCCAGCAGCTTGGAGGGACAGGGAAATTATGGCTACACCTTC CASSLEGQGNYGYTF
TRBJ1-1 TRBD1 TRBV29-1 . TGCAGCGTTGCCCAAACAGGGGAAACTGAAGCTTTCTTT CSVAQTGETEAFF
TRBJ2-1 TRBD1 TRBV7-2 . TGTGCCAGCAGCTTAGATGGTAGAGGGACAGGGAAAAGTGAGCAGTTCTTC CASSLDGRGTGKSEQFF
TRBJ1-5 . TRBV6-8 . TGTGCCAGCAGTTACTCGACTGGGGCCGAGCGGCCCCAGCATTTT CASSYSTGAERPQHF
TRBJ2-1 . TRBV11-3 . TGTGCCAGCAGCTCGTCATTTCAAGCGGGCAATGAGCAGTTCTTC CASSSSFQAGNEQFF
TRBJ2-3 TRBD2 TRBV11-1 . TGTGCCAGCAGCTTAGCGGGGGGGAGCACAGATACGCAGTATTTT CASSLAGGSTDTQYF
TRBJ2-7 . TRBV5-1 once TGCGCCAGCAGCTTGGAAGCGGGCCCCTACGAGCAGTACTTC CASSLEAGPYEQYF
TRBJ2-5 . TRBV5-4 . TGTGCCAGCAGCCCCCGACCCCCGGGTGAGCAGTACTTC CASSPRPPGEQYF
TRBJ2-1 TRBD2 TRBV6-5 once TGTGCCAGCAACCAACGGGAGGACAATGAGCAGTTCTTC CASNQREDNEQFF
TRBJ1-1 . TRBV9 . TGTGCCAGCAGCCGAGGGACATCGAACACTGAAGCTTTCTTT CASSRGTSNTEAFF
TRBJ1-1 TRBD1 TRBV7-8 . TGTGCCAGCAGCCTTCAGGGGGCGCGGGACACTGAAGCTTTCTTT CASSLQGARDTEAFF
TRBJ1-2 . TRBV28 once TGTGCCAGCAGTTTATACAGGGACGGCTACACCTTC CASSLYRDGYTF
TRBJ1-2 TRBD1 TRBV27 . TGTGCCAGCAGTATTTCCAGGGGGTTCGGCCGGGGCTACACCTTC CASSISRGFGRGYTF
TRBJ1-1 TRBD1 TRBV30 . TGTGCCTGGAGTGGAGGACAGGCAAGCACTGAAGCTTTCTTT CAWSGGQASTEAFF
TRBJ1-1 TRBD1 TRBV6-6 . TGTGCCAGCAGCCTGACAGGGTCACCGACTGAAGCTTTCTTT CASSLTGSPTEAFF
TRBJ1-2 TRBD1 TRBV4-3 . TGCGCCAGCAGCCAAGTAGGGGGCAGGGGGCTTGGCTACACCTTC CASSQVGGRGLGYTF
TRBJ2-5 . TRBV5-1 few TGCGCCAGCAGCATGGCAAGCGGAGAGACCCAGTACTTC CASSMASGETQYF
TRBJ2-7 . TRBV27 . TGTGCCAGCAAGGGGATATCGGGCGGCGAGCAGTACTTC CASKGISGGEQYF
TRBJ1-1 . TRBV5-4 . TGTGCCAGCAGCCTTACAGTTAACACTGAAGCTTTCTTT CASSLTVNTEAFF
TRBJ1-1 . TRBV18 . TGTGCCAGCTCACCAATCATACAGGGTAGAAGGACTGAAGCTTTCTTT CASSPIIQGRRTEAFF
TRBJ2-3 . TRBV29-1 . TGCAGCGTTGAAGGGGGCCTTTCTCTTTATGCACGTGTTACGCAGTATTTT CSVEGGLSLYARVTQYF
TRBJ1-4 . TRBV30 . TGTGCCTGGAGTGTGGGGGCGAAACTGTTTTTT CAWSVGAKLFF
TRBJ2-3 TRBD1 TRBV9 . TGTGCCAGCAGCCCCTCGGACAGGGCCCCAGATACGCAGTATTTT CASSPSDRAPDTQYF
TRBJ2-5 TRBD2 TRBV5-6 . TGTGCCAGCAGTCTAGCGGGGGGGGCCCAAGAGACCCAGTACTTC CASSLAGGAQETQYF
TRBJ2-7 . TRBV27 . TGTGCCAGCAGCAATGAAGCTCATCTTAACTACGAGCAGTACTTC CASSNEAHLNYEQYF
TRBJ2-3 . TRBV4-2 . TGTGCCAGCAGCCAAGATAACTCCGGGAGAGGTACAGATACGCAGTATTTT CASSQDNSGRGTDTQYF
TRBJ2-7 TRBD1 TRBV7-8 . TGTGCCAGCAGCGACGGACAGGGAGACCTTAGTGAGCAGTACTTC CASSDGQGDLSEQYF